The clone carrying this T cell receptor (beta chain) was observed a few times. Its antigen is undetermined. The sample comes from a study of regulatory T cells in long-lasting Graves disease. Study context: Persistent cases took antithyroid drugs over 5 years and stayed TSH receptor antibody positive.

The time point is: persistent/refractory GD, antithyroid drugs over 5 years with positive TRAb. The authors made the TCR library using RNA they extracted from PBMCs. V gave up 2 bases and J gave up 3 bases; unmatched junction bases: 4. Germline CDR1 is LNHDA and CDR2 is SQIVND (reference sequence). The CDR3 extends over 15 amino acids. Combining iRepertoire HTBI primers with Arm-PCR of CDR3 regions, the authors built TCR beta libraries. MiXCR, run by TCRdb on the multiplex PCR reads, gives a single entry per CDR3 protein. The table shows 350,000 to 500,000 distinct CDR3 sequences, with around 20% occurring only once. Study-level points and caveats: With persistent disease, TRBV28, TRBJ1-2 and TRBJ2-5 were the favored segments. Accuracy was possibly reduced by small sample size. Study was limited to peripheral blood, excluding thyroid tissue.

This sequence joins TRBV19 and TRBJ2-5; 9 bases map to TRBD1. The receptor was derived from a female donor with Graves disease. The source material was peripheral blood mononuclear cells (PBMCs), sampled when the disease was refractory, from a patient treated with antithyroid drugs. This chain's CDR3 is CASSILGTGKETQYF. The CDR3 DNA follows: TGTGCCAGTAGTATATTAGGGACAGGGAAAGAGACCCAGTACTTC.